This T cell receptor (beta chain) came from a study of regulatory T cells in long-lasting Graves disease. HTBI primers from iRepertoire and Arm-PCR of CDR3 regions yielded the TCR beta libraries. TCRdb re-analysed the multiplex PCR reads in MiXCR, keeping a single row per CDR3 protein. The sample holds about 400,000 distinct CDR3 sequences; about 15% are singletons and the top ten take approximately 8%. CDR3 length: 15 amino acids. V lost 1 base and J lost 3, with 13 bases in between. Germline loops: CDR1 LNHDA, CDR2 SQIVND (reference sequence). This clonotype was detected ten times or more. Time point of the sample: newly diagnosed GD, antithyroid drugs for less than 3 months. After RNA was extracted from PBMCs, the TCR library was made from it. The data were also submitted as part of a second study, on T cells in Graves' hyperthyroidism and ophthalmopathy. That report adds: Patients were excluded because of uncontrolled infection, other autoimmune disease, pregnancy or lactation.

V and J are TRBV19 and TRBJ2-7; TRBD1 is a possible D gene (6 bases). The material sequenced was peripheral blood mononuclear cells (PBMCs), taken at new diagnosis, from a patient treated with antithyroid drugs. The sequence came from a woman in her forties with Graves disease. In nucleotides, the CDR3 is TGTGCCAGTAGTATAGCGGACAGCGAAAACTACGAGCAGTACTTC. Protein product: CASSIADSENYEQYF.